This T cell receptor (beta chain) was recovered during a study of T cells in Graves' hyperthyroidism and ophthalmopathy. This clonotype was recorded many times. Trimming cost V 1 base and J 2 bases; bases outside gene matches: 20. The CDR3 is 19 amino acids. Germline V gene data show CDR1 as DFQATT and CDR2 as SNEGSKA (reference sequence). Authors of the study amplified TCR beta CDR3 regions from RNA transcripts. The HTBI primer set served for first-round RT-PCR of the TCR CDR3. One entry per CDR3 protein, called by TCRdb with MiXCR from the multiplex PCR reads. The sample includes about 700,000 distinct CDR3 sequences, around 13% of them seen just once.

The material sequenced was blood. This chain connects TRBV20-1 to TRBJ2-7; TRBD2 agrees at 7 bases. This TCR was recovered from a woman aged 18-29 years with Graves' hyperthyroidism. The CDR3 region has the DNA TGCAGTGCTAGAGTTAAGGCGAGACTAGCCTCGAATCGGACCTACGAGCAGTACTTC. Protein product: CSARVKARLASNRTYEQYF.